The present TCR beta chain was sequenced within a study of T cell changes during pregnancy in multiple sclerosis. The count of this clone is one. The data were produced by immunoSEQ multiplex PCR, yet TCRdb's version contains in-frame clones alone and is incomplete. The sample includes 91,000 or so clones, around 92% of them seen just once. The CDR3 spans 15 residues. Germline CDR1 KGHSH, CDR2 LQKENI. Trimming removed 0 bases from V and 7 bases from J, with 12 bases in between. V usage is TRBV18 and J usage is TRBJ1-4; D is ambiguous. The clonotype originates from a female donor with multiple sclerosis, enrolled in a pregnancy study. The sequencing here drew on peripheral blood, taken after pregnancy. This chain's CDR3 is CASSPPAGVGEKLFF. CDR3 sequence (DNA): TGTGCCAGCTCACCACCGGCCGGGGTGGGTGAAAAACTGTTTTTT.